The 25 T cell receptor beta chains below were found in one sample sequenced in a study of shared clonotypes between healthy human individuals. Profiling relied on immunoSEQ multiplex PCR, and the TCRdb table lists in-frame clones only, not all of them. The table records 150,000 to 200,000 clones, approximately 62% of them present only once. The sequenced material came from memory CD4+ T cells sorted from blood. Documented subset: CD45RA-negative fraction. The receptors stem from a man younger than 40 in good health.

In its sample, this clone was seen many times. The chain links TRBV2 to TRBJ2-7; 10 bases line up with TRBD1. Losses at the gene ends were 6 bases for V and 4 bases for J; bases not matched to a gene: 3. The germline CDR1 and CDR2 sequences are SNHLY and FYNNEI. This CDR3 comprises 13 residues. The CDR3 nucleotides are TGTGCCAGCAGGGACAGGGGGAAGTACGAGCAGTACTTC. Translation: CASRDRGKYEQYF.

There are a few counts of this clone. The CDR3, as DNA: TGTGCCAGCAGCGTAGATGGCACAGATACGCAGTATTTT. The encoded protein is CASSVDGTDTQYF. J is TRBJ2-3 and V is TRBV9; no reliable D call. CDR3 size: 13 residues. Germline V gives CDR1 SGDLS, CDR2 YYNGEE. Trimming pared 0 bases from V and 1 base from J, leaving 3 bases between.

This clone was seen at least ten times. The rearrangement joins TRBV18 to TRBJ2-5, with 9 bases aligning to TRBD1. CDR3 length equals 15 residues. In germline, CDR1 is KGHSH, CDR2 LQKENI. V dropped 3 bases and J dropped 5; count of bases not matched to a gene: 7. DNA for the CDR3: TGTGCCAGCTCACCGAAAGACAGGGGGTCGGAGACCCAGTACTTC. It translates to CASSPKDRGSETQYF.

This clone was seen a few times. At one end the junction does not follow the germline gene, possibly because of a read error. Written as DNA, the CDR3 is TGTGCTAGCAGCTCGGGACAGGGGGTCACAGATACGCAGTATTTT. Translation gives CASSSGQGVTDTQYF. The chain uses TRBV7-7 and TRBJ2-3, with 11 bases that match TRBD1. CDR1 and CDR2 (germline): SSHAT, FNYEAQ (reference sequence). The CDR3 has 15 residues.

This clone was detected once. This rearrangement joins TRBV6-1 to TRBJ2-7; 7 bases match TRBD1. This CDR3 is 16 amino acids long. Germline lookup yields CDR1 MNHNS and CDR2 SASEGT. V lost 1 base, J lost 7 bases, and 13 bases stayed unmatched. The CDR3 spells CASSEERTGRRAEQYF. In nucleotides, the CDR3 is TGTGCCAGCAGTGAAGAGAGGACAGGAAGACGGGCGGAGCAGTACTTC.

This chain links TRBV9 with TRBJ1-1; D is possibly TRBD1 (6 bases). Germline V gene lookup returns CDR1 SGDLS and CDR2 YYNGEE. V was cut by 4 bases and J by 5 bases, with 21 bases left in between. There are 16 residues in the CDR3. This CDR3 is CASSPRRMGARTEAFF. The CDR3 nucleotides are TGTGCCAGCAGCCCCAGGCGGATGGGGGCCCGGACTGAAGCTTTCTTT.

The chain links TRBV27 to TRBJ2-1, with a tentative D call TRBD1 (5 bases). V was pared by 3 bases and J by 5 bases, with 11 bases between. The germline gives CDR1 MNHEY, CDR2 SMNVEV (reference sequence). The CDR3 spans 14 residues. CDR3 DNA: TGTGCCAGCAGTTTTCGGACAACTGACAATGAGCAGTTCTTC. Protein: CASSFRTTDNEQFF.

The genes are TRBV5-1 and TRBJ2-5, with 10 bases fitting TRBD2. V shed 4 bases, J shed 4 bases, and the junction held 10 bases outside the gene matches. The CDR3 totals 16 residues. The germline V gene encodes CDR1 SGHRS and CDR2 YFSETQ. The CDR3 loop reads CASSVNPRLAGETQYF. CDR3 nucleotide sequence: TGCGCCAGCAGCGTCAATCCCAGACTAGCGGGAGAGACCCAGTACTTC. The complete variable domain, with remaining parts taken from reference TRBV5-1 and TRBJ2-5, reads KAGVTQTPRYLIKTRGQQVTLSCSPISGHRSVSWYQQTPGQGLQFLFEYFSETQRNKGNFPGRFSGRQFSNSRSEMNVSTLELGDSALYLCASSVNPRLAGETQYFGPGTRLLVL.

The chain links TRBV2 to TRBJ2-3, with D perhaps matching TRBD1 or TRBD2 (5 bases each). Per germline, CDR1 SNHLY and CDR2 FYNNEI. Trimming left V 8 bases short and J 0 bases short, with 12 bases between. This CDR3 has 14 residues. CDR3 region: CASRWDGSTDTQYF. The DNA for the CDR3 is TGTGCCAGCCGCTGGGACGGTAGCACAGATACGCAGTATTTT. Using reference TRBV2 and TRBJ2-3 for the parts outside the CDR3, the full variable domain is EPEVTQTPSHQVTQMGQEVILRCVPISNHLYFYWYRQILGQKVEFLVSFYNNEISEKSEIFDDQFSVERPDGSNFTLKIRSTKLEDSAMYFCASRWDGSTDTQYFGPGTRLTVL.

This chain joins TRBV2 and TRBJ2-7; 7 bases are shared with TRBD1. The CDR3 is made up of 15 amino acids. CDR1 SNHLY and CDR2 FYNNEI come from the germline V gene. Trimming removed 7 bases from V and 4 bases from J; junction bases left unmatched: 13. The CDR3 DNA is TGTGCCAGCATTCCTAACACCGGGACAGTATACGAGCAGTACTTC. It is translated as CASIPNTGTVYEQYF.

The chain employs TRBV5-5 and TRBJ2-3; no firm D call. Germline CDR1 is SGHKS and CDR2 is YYEKEE (reference sequence). The V end was cut by 4 bases, the J end by 0 bases, with 12 bases between. The CDR3 runs to 15 residues. The CDR3 reads CASSHLTHSTDTQYF. CDR3 DNA sequence: TGTGCCAGCAGCCACCTGACACATAGCACAGATACGCAGTATTTT.

The chain has TRBV18 and TRBJ2-2; the D gene is possibly TRBD1 (6 bases). Looked up from germline, CDR1 is KGHSH and CDR2 is LQKENI. The CDR3 loop spans 16 amino acids. The germline V and J ends were trimmed by 1 base and 4 bases, with 13 bases remaining between them. CDR3: CASSPLPGDTTGELFF. In DNA form, the CDR3 reads TGTGCCAGCTCACCACTCCCAGGGGACACCACCGGGGAGCTGTTTTTT.

V and J are TRBV15 and TRBJ1-4, with D uncertain. Trimming took off 5 bases at V and 7 bases at J, with 17 bases between the two ends. Per germline, CDR1 LNHNV and CDR2 YYDKDF (reference sequence). The length of the CDR3 is 15 residues. CDR3 protein: CATSRWSEDGEKLFF. For the CDR3, the DNA is TGTGCCACCAGCCGTTGGTCTGAGGACGGTGAAAAACTGTTTTTT.

The chain recombines TRBV5-1 with TRBJ2-7; no clear D gene. Trimming took off 2 bases at V and 2 bases at J, with 14 bases between the two ends. CDR3 length: 15 residues. Germline-derived CDR1 and CDR2 are SGHRS and YFSETQ. In DNA form, the CDR3 reads TGCGCCAGCAGCTTTGGCGGAGACCTCACCTACGAGCAGTACTTC. This translates into CASSFGGDLTYEQYF.

As concerns this clone: The sample holds other DNA sequences that translate to the same CDR3. The CDR3 coding sequence is TGCAGCGTCGGACAGGCCTACGAGCAGTACTTC. It translates to CSVGQAYEQYF. This chain joins TRBV29-1 and TRBJ2-7; 7 bases are a match to TRBD1. Germline V gene data show CDR1 as SQVTM and CDR2 as ANQGSEA. This CDR3 has 11 amino acids. V dropped 6 bases and J dropped 2; count of bases not matched to a gene: 1.

This clone was recorded only once. This chain connects TRBV5-5 to TRBJ1-4, with D perhaps matching TRBD1 (5 bases). Trimming left V 0 bases short and J 5 bases short, with 8 bases between. The CDR3 consists of 14 residues. Germline V gene sequence: CDR1 SGHKS, CDR2 YYEKEE (reference sequence). CDR3 loop: CASSLVSGNEKLFF. DNA for the CDR3: TGTGCCAGCAGCTTGGTGTCAGGGAATGAAAAACTGTTTTTT.

This chain joins TRBV18 and TRBJ1-3; 7 nucleotides align to TRBD1. Germline V gene data show CDR1 as KGHSH and CDR2 as LQKENI. The CDR3 loop spans 19 amino acids. J was trimmed by 5 bases and V by 8 bases; bases with no gene match: 24. The CDR3 protein is CASTPITFPFQGGRNTIYF. CDR3 in DNA: TGTGCCAGCACGCCTATCACGTTCCCTTTTCAGGGGGGGAGAAACACCATATATTTT.

The chain employs TRBV4-3 and TRBJ1-2, with 8 bases that match TRBD1. Germline V gives CDR1 LGHNA, CDR2 YSLEER. Trimming at V came to 0 bases and at J to 4 bases, leaving 13 bases not matched to a gene. This CDR3 is built from 18 residues. The CDR3 spells CASSQDRDRMMIRYGYTF. The CDR3 nucleotides are TGCGCCAGCAGCCAAGATCGGGACAGGATGATGATTCGCTATGGCTACACCTTC.

The chain uses TRBV5-4 and TRBJ2-7, with D possibly being TRBD1 (5 bases). Per the germline V gene, CDR1 is SGHNT and CDR2 is YYREEE (reference sequence). The V and J ends lost 1 base and 6 bases respectively, with 17 bases between them. The CDR3 covers 15 residues. The CDR3 reads CASSLHQGLTGEQYF. The CDR3 bases are TGTGCCAGCAGCTTGCACCAGGGATTAACCGGCGAGCAGTACTTC.

This clone has just a few counts. The chain has TRBV18 and TRBJ1-1, with D uncertain. The CDR3 length is 16 residues. V lost 5 bases and J lost 4, with 20 bases in between. Germline CDR1 KGHSH, CDR2 LQKENI. The CDR3 coding sequence is TGTGCCAGCTCAAAAACCGTTGTTCCGAGAGTCACTGAAGCTTTCTTT. Its translation: CASSKTVVPRVTEAFF.

The chain couples TRBV5-1 to TRBJ2-6; the D is unclear. The CDR3 covers 17 residues. V shed 4 bases and J shed 0 bases, with 14 bases lying between them. Germline values: CDR1 SGHRS, CDR2 YFSETQ. The chain's CDR3 is CASSLRARSSGANVLTF. CDR3 sequence (DNA): TGCGCCAGCAGCCTAAGGGCCCGCTCCTCTGGGGCCAACGTCCTGACTTTC.

The V call is TRBV5-5, the J call TRBJ2-7, with a weak D call TRBD1 (6 bases). Germline V gene lookup returns CDR1 SGHKS and CDR2 YYEKEE (reference sequence). The CDR3 has 12 residues. V lost 8 bases and J 2 bases, leaving 11 bases between the germline ends. The CDR3 protein is CASQQGAYEQYF. The CDR3 region has the DNA TGTGCCAGTCAACAGGGTGCCTACGAGCAGTACTTC.

The gene calls are TRBV7-6 and TRBJ1-1; D may be TRBD1 (5 bases). Germline V gene data show CDR1 as SGHVS and CDR2 as FNYEAQ. With 2 bases removed from V and 2 bases from J, the gap between germline ends came to 15 bases. The CDR3 has 16 residues. For the CDR3, the DNA is TGTGCCAGCAGCTTAAGTTCGGGGGGGATAAACACTGAAGCTTTCTTT. Residues: CASSLSSGGINTEAFF.

The chain has TRBV9 and TRBJ1-1; possible D gene TRBD1, 5 bases. CDR1 and CDR2 (germline): SGDLS, YYNGEE. The CDR3 covers 13 residues. Trimming stripped 4 bases from V and 1 base from J, with 8 bases between. The chain's CDR3 is CASSRDQNTEAFF. CDR3 in DNA: TGTGCCAGCAGCAGGGACCAGAACACTGAAGCTTTCTTT.

J is TRBJ1-1 and V is TRBV5-1; possibly TRBD1 for D (5 bases). Germline CDR1 is SGHRS and CDR2 is YFSETQ. Deletions cut 1 base from V and 1 base from J, with 14 bases between. This CDR3 spans 16 amino acids. Here the CDR3 DNA reads TGCGCCAGCAGCTTGAGGAGCGTTAGGGGGAACACTGAAGCTTTCTTT. It yields the protein CASSLRSVRGNTEAFF.